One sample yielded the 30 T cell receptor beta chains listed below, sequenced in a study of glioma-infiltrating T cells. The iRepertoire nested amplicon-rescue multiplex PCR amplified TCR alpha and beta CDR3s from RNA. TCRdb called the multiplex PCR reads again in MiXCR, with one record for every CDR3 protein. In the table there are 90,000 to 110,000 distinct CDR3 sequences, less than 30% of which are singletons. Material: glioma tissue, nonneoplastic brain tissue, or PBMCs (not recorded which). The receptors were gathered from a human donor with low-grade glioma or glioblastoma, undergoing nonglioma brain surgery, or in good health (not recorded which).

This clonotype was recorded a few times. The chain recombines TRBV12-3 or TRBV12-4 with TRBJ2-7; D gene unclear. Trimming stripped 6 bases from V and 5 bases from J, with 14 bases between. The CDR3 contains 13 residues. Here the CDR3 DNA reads TGTGCCAGCAGCTTATACCATGTGCACGAGCAGTACTTC. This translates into CASSLYHVHEQYF.

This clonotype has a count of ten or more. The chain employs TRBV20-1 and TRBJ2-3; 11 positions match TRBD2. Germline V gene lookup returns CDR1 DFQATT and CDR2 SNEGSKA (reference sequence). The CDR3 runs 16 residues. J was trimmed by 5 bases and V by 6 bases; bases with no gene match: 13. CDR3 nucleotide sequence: TGCAGTGCCTATCCGGGGGTTAGCGGGGGGGGAGATACGCAGTATTTT. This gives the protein CSAYPGVSGGGDTQYF.

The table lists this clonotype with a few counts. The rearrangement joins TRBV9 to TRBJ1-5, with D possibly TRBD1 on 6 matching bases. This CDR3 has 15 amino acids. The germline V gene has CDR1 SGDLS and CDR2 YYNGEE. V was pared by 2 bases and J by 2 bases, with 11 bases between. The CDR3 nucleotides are TGTGCCAGCAGCGTTACAGGGTTGGGCAATCAGCCCCAGCATTTT. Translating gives CASSVTGLGNQPQHF.

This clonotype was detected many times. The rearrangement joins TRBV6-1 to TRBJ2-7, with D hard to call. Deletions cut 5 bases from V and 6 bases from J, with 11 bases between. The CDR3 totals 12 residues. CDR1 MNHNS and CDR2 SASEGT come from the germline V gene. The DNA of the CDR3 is TGTGCCAGCAGTTCTAGACAACTCGAGCAGTACTTC. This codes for CASSSRQLEQYF.

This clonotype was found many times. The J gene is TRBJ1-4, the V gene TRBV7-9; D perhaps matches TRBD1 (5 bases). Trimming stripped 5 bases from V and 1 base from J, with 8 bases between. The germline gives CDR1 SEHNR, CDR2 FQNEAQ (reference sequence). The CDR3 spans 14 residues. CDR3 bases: TGTGCCAGCAGCGCAGGGTTAACTAATGAAAAACTGTTTTTT. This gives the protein CASSAGLTNEKLFF.

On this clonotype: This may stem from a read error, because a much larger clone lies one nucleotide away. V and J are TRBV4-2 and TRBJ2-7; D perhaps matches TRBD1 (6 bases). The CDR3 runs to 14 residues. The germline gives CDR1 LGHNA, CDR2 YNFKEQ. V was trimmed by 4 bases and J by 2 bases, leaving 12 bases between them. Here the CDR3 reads CASSRGTPPYEQYF. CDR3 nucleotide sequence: TGTGCCAGCAGCCGAGGGACACCTCCCTACGAGCAGTACTTC.

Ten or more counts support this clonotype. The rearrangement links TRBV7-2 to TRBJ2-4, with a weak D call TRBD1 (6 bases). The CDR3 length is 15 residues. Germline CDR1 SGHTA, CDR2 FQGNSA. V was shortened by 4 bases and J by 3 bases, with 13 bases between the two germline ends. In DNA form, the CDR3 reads TGTGCCAGCAGCTCAAACCGGGACAACAAAAACATTCAGTACTTC. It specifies CASSSNRDNKNIQYF.

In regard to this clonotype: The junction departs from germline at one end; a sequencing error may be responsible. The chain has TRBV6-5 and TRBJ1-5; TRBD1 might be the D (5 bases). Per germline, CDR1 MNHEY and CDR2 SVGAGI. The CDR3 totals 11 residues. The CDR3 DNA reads TGTGCCAGCGGTTATGACAGTTTCCAGCATTTT. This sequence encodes CASGYDSFQHF.

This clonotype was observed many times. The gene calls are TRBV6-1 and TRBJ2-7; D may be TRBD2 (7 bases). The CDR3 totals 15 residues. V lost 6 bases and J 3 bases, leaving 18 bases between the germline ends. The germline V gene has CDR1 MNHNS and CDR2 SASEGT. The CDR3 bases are TGTGCCAGCAGGGGGGCAGGACTAGAGATCTACGAGCAGTACTTC. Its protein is CASRGAGLEIYEQYF.

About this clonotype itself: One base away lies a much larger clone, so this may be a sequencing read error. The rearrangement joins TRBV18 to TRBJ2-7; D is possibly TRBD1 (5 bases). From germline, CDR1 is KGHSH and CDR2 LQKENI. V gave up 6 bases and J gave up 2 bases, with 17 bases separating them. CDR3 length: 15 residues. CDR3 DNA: TGTGCCAGCTCCGGACACGTCGCTGGGCCCTACGAGCAGTACTTC. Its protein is CASSGHVAGPYEQYF.

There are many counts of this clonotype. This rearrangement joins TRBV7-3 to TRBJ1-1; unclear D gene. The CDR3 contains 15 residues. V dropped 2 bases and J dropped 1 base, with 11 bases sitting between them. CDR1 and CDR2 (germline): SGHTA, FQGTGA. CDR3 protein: CASSLALQANTEAFF. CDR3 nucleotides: TGTGCCAGCAGCTTAGCGCTACAAGCGAACACTGAAGCTTTCTTT. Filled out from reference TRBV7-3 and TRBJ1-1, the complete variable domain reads GAGVSQTPSNKVTEKGKYVELRCDPISGHTALYWYRQSLGQGPEFLIYFQGTGAADDSGLPNDRFFAVRPEGSVSTLKIQRTERGDSAVYLCASSLALQANTEAFFGQGTRLTVV.

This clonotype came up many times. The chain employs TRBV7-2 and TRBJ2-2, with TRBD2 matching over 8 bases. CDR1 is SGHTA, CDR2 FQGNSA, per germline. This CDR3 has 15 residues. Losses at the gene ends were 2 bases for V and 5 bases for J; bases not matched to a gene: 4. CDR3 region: CASSLFAGGTGELFF. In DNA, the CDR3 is TGTGCCAGCAGCTTATTCGCGGGAGGTACCGGGGAGCTGTTTTTT.

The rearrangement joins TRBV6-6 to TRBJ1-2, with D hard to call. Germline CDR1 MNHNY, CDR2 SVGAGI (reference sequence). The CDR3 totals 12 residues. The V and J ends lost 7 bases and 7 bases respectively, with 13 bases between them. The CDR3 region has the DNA TGTGCCAGCACTCAAATAAGTTTTGGCTACACCTTC. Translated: CASTQISFGYTF.

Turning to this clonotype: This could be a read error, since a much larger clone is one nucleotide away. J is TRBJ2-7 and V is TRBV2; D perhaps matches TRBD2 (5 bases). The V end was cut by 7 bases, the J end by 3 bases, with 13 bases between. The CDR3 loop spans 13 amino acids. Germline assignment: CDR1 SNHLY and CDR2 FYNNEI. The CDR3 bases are TGTGCCAGCACAAGAGACGGGGTCTACGAGCAGTACTTC. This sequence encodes CASTRDGVYEQYF.

The CDR3, as DNA: TGTGCCAGCGGAACTGGGGGCGTAGCTTCCTACAACGAGCAGTACTTC. Protein product: CASGTGGVASYNEQYF. This chain joins TRBV28 and TRBJ2-7, with a possible D match to TRBD1 (6 bases). The ends were cut back, 8 bases at V and 5 bases at J, with 25 bases in the middle. Germline lookup yields CDR1 MDHEN and CDR2 SYDVKM. The CDR3 runs 16 residues.

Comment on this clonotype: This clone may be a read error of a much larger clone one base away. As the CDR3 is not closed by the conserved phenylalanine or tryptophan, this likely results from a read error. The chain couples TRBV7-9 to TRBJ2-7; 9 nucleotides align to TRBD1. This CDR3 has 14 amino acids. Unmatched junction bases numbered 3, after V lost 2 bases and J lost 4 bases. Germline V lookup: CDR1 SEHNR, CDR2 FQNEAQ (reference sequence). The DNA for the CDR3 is TGTGCCAGCAGCTTAACAGGGGGCGAGTACGAGCAGTACCTC. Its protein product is CASSLTGGEYEQYL.

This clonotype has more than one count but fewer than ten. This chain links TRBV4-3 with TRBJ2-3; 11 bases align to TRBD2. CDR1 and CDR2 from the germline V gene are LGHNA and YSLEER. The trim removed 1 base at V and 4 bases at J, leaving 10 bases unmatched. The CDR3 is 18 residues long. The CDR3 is CASSQGRASGRIADTQYF. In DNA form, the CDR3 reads TGCGCCAGCAGCCAAGGACGGGCTAGCGGGAGGATCGCAGATACGCAGTATTTT.

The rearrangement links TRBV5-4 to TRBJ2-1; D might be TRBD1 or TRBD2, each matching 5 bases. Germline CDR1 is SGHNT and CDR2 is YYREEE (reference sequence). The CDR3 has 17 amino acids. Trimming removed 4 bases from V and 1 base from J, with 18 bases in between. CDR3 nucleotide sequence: TGTGCCAGCAGCCCCCCATCCGGGGCCGATTCCTACAATGAGCAGTTCTTC. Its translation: CASSPPSGADSYNEQFF. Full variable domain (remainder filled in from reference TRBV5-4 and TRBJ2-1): ETGVTQSPTHLIKTRGQQVTLRCSSQSGHNTVSWYQQALGQGPQFIFQYYREEENGRGNFPPRFSGLQFPNYSSELNVNALELDDSALYLCASSPPSGADSYNEQFFGPGTRLTVL.

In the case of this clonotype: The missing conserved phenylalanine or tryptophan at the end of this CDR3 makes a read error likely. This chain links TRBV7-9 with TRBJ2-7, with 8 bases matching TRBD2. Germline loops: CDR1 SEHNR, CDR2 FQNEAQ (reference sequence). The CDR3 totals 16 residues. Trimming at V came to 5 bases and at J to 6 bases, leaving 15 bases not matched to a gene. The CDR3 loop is CASSAGSLTSESEQYL. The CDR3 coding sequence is TGTGCCAGCAGCGCGGGATCGTTGACTAGCGAGAGCGAGCAGTACCTC.

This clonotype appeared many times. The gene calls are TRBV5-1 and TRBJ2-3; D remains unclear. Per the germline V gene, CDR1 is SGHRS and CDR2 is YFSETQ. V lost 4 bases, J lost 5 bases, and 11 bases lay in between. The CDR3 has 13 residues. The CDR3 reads CASSGIPEDTQYF. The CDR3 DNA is TGCGCCAGCAGCGGAATCCCCGAAGATACGCAGTATTTT.

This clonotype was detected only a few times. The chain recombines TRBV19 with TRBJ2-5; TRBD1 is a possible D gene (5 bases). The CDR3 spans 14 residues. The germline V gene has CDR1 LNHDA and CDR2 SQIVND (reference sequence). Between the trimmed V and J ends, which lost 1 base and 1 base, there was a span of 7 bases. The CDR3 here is CASSIVQGQETQYF. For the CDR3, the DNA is TGTGCCAGTAGTATAGTCCAGGGCCAAGAGACCCAGTACTTC.

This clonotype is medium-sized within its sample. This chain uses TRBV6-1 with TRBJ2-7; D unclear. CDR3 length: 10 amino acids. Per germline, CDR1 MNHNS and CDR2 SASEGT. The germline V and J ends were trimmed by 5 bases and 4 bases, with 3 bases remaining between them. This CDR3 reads CASSRYEQYF. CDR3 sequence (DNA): TGTGCCAGCAGTCGGTACGAGCAGTACTTC.

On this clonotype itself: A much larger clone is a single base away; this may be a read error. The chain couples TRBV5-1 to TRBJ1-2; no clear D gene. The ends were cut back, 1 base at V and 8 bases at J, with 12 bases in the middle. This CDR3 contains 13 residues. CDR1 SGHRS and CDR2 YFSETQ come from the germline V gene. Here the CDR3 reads CASSLTQDGGYTF. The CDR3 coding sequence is TGCGCCAGCAGCTTGACGCAGGACGGCGGCTACACCTTC.

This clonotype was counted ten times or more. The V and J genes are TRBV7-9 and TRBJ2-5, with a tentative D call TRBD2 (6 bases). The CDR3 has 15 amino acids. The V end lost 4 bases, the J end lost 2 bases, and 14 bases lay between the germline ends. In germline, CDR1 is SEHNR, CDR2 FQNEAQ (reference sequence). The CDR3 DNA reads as TGTGCCAGCAGCTCATTTGGAGGGGCTCAAGAGACCCAGTACTTC. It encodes CASSSFGGAQETQYF.

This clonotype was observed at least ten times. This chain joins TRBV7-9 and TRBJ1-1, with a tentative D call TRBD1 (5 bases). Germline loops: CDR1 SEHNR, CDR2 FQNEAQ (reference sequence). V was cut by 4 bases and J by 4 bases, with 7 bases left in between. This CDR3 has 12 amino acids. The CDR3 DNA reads TGTGCCAGCAGCTCGGGGGGCACTGAAGCTTTCTTT. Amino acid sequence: CASSSGGTEAFF.

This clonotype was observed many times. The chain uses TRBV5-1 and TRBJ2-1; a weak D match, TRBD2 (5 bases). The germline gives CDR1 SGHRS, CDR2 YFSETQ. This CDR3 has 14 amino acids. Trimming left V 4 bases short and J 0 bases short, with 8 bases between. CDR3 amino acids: CASSPGNSYNEQFF. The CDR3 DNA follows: TGCGCCAGCAGCCCGGGGAACTCCTACAATGAGCAGTTCTTC.

CDR3 sequence (DNA): TGTGCCACCCGAGGAGAGCACTTATATAGCTACACCTTC. Residues: CATRGEHLYSYTF. The chain couples TRBV7-2 to TRBJ1-2; no definite D call. CDR1 and CDR2 (germline): SGHTA, FQGNSA. V was pared by 10 bases and J by 9 bases, with 21 bases between. This CDR3 has 13 amino acids. Together with reference TRBV7-2 and TRBJ1-2, the CDR3 gives the full variable domain: GAGVSQSPSNKVTEKGKDVELRCDPISGHTALYWYRQSLGQGLEFLIYFQGNSAPDKSGLPSDRFSAERTGGSVSTLTIQRTQQEDSAVYLCATRGEHLYSYTFGSGTRLTVV.

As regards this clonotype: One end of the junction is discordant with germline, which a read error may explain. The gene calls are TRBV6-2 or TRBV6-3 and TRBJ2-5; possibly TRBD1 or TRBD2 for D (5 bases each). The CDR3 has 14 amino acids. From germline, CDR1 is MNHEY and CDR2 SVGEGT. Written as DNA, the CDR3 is TGTGCAAGCAATCCCGGGGCAGTTAAAGAGACCCAGTACTTC. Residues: CASNPGAVKETQYF.

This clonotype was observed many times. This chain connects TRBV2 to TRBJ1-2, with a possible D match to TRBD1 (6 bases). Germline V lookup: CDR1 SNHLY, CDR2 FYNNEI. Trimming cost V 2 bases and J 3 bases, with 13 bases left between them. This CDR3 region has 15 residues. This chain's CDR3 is CASSESPRGYYGYTF. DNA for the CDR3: TGTGCCAGCAGTGAATCCCCCAGGGGATACTATGGCTACACCTTC.

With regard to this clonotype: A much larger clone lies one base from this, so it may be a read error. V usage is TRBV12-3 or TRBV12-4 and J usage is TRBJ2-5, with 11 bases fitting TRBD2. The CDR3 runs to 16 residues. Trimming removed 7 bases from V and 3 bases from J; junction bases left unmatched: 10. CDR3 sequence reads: CASTRSGLAAKETQYF. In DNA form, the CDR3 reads TGTGCCAGCACACGCTCGGGACTAGCGGCGAAAGAGACCCAGTACTTC.